These T cell receptor beta chains were read from a single sample in a study of T cell clonotyping in hematopoietic cell transplantation. Assay: immunoSEQ multiplex PCR; the TCRdb copy retains only in-frame clones and omits some. The data hold about 36,000 clones, with 85% to 95% observed a single time. Sequencing used peripheral blood mononuclear cells, obtained before stem cell transplant. The receptors were sampled from a man aged 35 to 55 with chronic myeloid leukemia. Some clones in this sample may be carry-over from other donors' samples. CDR3s include the opening cysteine and the closing phenylalanine or tryptophan. D genes are given only for firm matches. Not all rows give a size; the values are once, few, many and, for expanded clones, a class.

CDR3aa	CDR3nt	abundance	d_gene	j_gene	v_gene
CASSYSYKGDGGYTF	TGTGCCAGCAGTTACTCGTACAAGGGGGACGGGGGCTACACCTTC	.	.	TRBJ1-2	TRBV6-5
CASSYTSGKTGELFF	TGTGCCAGCAGCTATACGAGCGGAAAAACCGGGGAGCTGTTTTTT	.	.	TRBJ2-2	TRBV7-2
CASSSLRNEQFF	TGTGCCAGCAGTTCTCTGCGGAATGAGCAGTTCTTC	.	.	TRBJ2-1	TRBV28
CATARRGGEQYF	TGTGCCACGGCCCGGCGAGGGGGGGAGCAGTACTTC	.	.	TRBJ2-7	TRBV19
CASSLAGTSGAGETQYF	TGTGCCAGCAGCTTAGCAGGGACTAGCGGGGCAGGGGAGACCCAGTACTTC	.	TRBD2	TRBJ2-5	TRBV7-9
CASTDRGNGQPQHF	TGTGCCAGCACCGACAGGGGGAATGGTCAGCCCCAGCATTTT	.	TRBD1	TRBJ1-5	TRBV6-1
CASSGDPNTEAFF	TGTGCCAGCAGCGGTGACCCGAACACTGAAGCTTTCTTT	.	.	TRBJ1-1	TRBV5-4
CASSYSGQASYEQYF	TGTGCCAGCAGTTACTCGGGACAGGCTTCCTACGAGCAGTACTTC	.	TRBD1	TRBJ2-7	TRBV6-5
CASSWDGGTGELFF	TGTGCCAGCAGCTGGGACGGAGGGACCGGGGAGCTGTTTTTT	.	.	TRBJ2-2	TRBV7-2
CASSFPGHSAETQYF	TGCGCCAGCAGCTTCCCGGGTCATTCCGCGGAGACCCAGTACTTC	.	.	TRBJ2-5	TRBV5-1
CASSDSPQGGPGELFF	TGTGCCAGCAGTGACTCGCCCCAGGGGGGGCCCGGGGAGCTGTTTTTT	.	.	TRBJ2-2	TRBV6-4
CASSYSVGNSPLHF	TGTGCCAGCAGTTACTCTGTTGGTAATTCACCCCTCCACTTT	.	.	TRBJ1-6	TRBV6-5
CASSSRGQGAWNEQFF	TGTGCCAGCAGCTCGAGGGGACAGGGGGCATGGAATGAGCAGTTCTTC	.	TRBD1	TRBJ2-1	TRBV7-3
CASSYFQGYTIYF	TGTGCCAGCAGTTACTTCCAGGGGTACACCATATATTTT	.	.	TRBJ1-3	TRBV6-6
CATSLDRTTTGELFF	TGTGCCACCAGCCTGGACAGAACCACCACCGGGGAGCTGTTTTTT	.	.	TRBJ2-2	TRBV15
CASSLNPGQGMRSPLHF	TGTGCCAGCAGCTTAAACCCCGGACAGGGGATGCGTTCACCCCTCCACTTT	.	TRBD1	TRBJ1-6	TRBV7-3
CASSLSRGIEQFF	TGTGCCAGCAGCTTGAGTCGGGGTATTGAGCAGTTCTTC	.	.	TRBJ2-1	TRBV7-2
CATSPGQGSNEQYF	TGTGCCACCAGTCCGGGACAGGGAAGCAACGAGCAGTACTTC	.	TRBD1	TRBJ2-7	TRBV15
CATSREQGANQPQHF	TGTGCCACCAGCAGAGAACAGGGGGCGAATCAGCCCCAGCATTTT	.	TRBD1	TRBJ1-5	TRBV15
CAWKEGRSMDYEQYF	TGTGCCTGGAAAGAGGGGAGGAGTATGGACTACGAGCAGTACTTC	.	.	TRBJ2-7	TRBV30
CASTSVGASMGGYTF	TGTGCCAGCACCTCGGTGGGGGCTTCAATGGGCGGCTACACCTTC	once	.	TRBJ1-2	TRBV28
CASSAGLAGGVGELFF	TGTGCCAGCAGCGCGGGACTAGCGGGGGGAGTCGGGGAGCTGTTTTTT	.	TRBD2	TRBJ2-2	TRBV9
CSVVHQNTDTQYF	TGCAGCGTTGTCCATCAGAACACAGATACGCAGTATTTT	.	.	TRBJ2-3	TRBV29-1
CASSRGSGQGIHEQYF	TGTGCCAGCAGCCGGGGTTCCGGACAGGGAATCCACGAGCAGTACTTC	.	TRBD1	TRBJ2-7	TRBV5-6
CASSVGDTPNQPQHF	TGTGCCAGCAGCGTAGGGGACACCCCTAATCAGCCCCAGCATTTT	.	.	TRBJ1-5	TRBV9
CASSFRDRGGGEAFF	TGTGCCAGCAGCTTCCGGGACAGGGGCGGGGGGGAAGCTTTCTTT	.	TRBD1	TRBJ1-1	TRBV7-2
CASNLIAVADTQYF	TGTGCCAGCAACCTTATAGCGGTCGCAGATACGCAGTATTTT	.	.	TRBJ2-3	TRBV28
CASSNENTNQPQHF	TGTGCCAGCAGTAACGAAAACACCAATCAGCCCCAGCATTTT	few	.	TRBJ1-5	TRBV28
CASSYSGEETQYF	TGTGCCAGCAGCTATTCGGGGGAAGAGACCCAGTACTTC	.	.	TRBJ2-5	TRBV7-6
CASSDNRKTEAFF	TGTGCCAGCAGTGATAACAGGAAGACTGAAGCTTTCTTT	.	.	TRBJ1-1	TRBV6-1
CASSGVAQTHNEQFF	TGTGCCAGCAGCGGCGTGGCTCAAACTCACAATGAGCAGTTCTTC	.	.	TRBJ2-1	TRBV9